This TCR beta chain was sequenced in a study of shared clonotypes between healthy human individuals (dated by TCRdb to about 2020). For context, the study as a whole: A couple of women and a few men aged 18 to 49 years were included in the cohort. For each donor, three plates each were used for CD4 naive and CD4 memory, two plates were used for CD8 naive, and one plate was used for CD8 memory. Blood TCR repertoires of about 5 healthy adults were deeply sequenced to estimate repertoire size and the extent of clonotype sharing between individuals. To increase sequencing depth and limit assay-specific biases, different laboratories used diverse techniques to prepare libraries and sequence TCR repertoires. Leukapheresis yielded between about 0.94 and 10 billion PBMCs per donor. Overall results and qualifications from the work: Larger estimated clonotype richness was generally found for naive subsets than for memory subsets. When a few donors were compared, the shared fraction of clonotypes was 5% to 6.5% for naive CD4, 3% to 4% for naive CD8, 2.3% for memory CD4, and 0.4% for memory CD8. Pairwise subsampling indicated that sequencing depth was expected to affect the degree of clonotype sharing among donors. Clonotypes shared by all four sorted-subset donors showed higher generation probabilities than non-shared clonotypes. Rarefaction of sorted-subset datasets indicated incomplete sequencing despite the large sequencing depth. Sampling was restricted to blood, and TCR repertoires in tissue are likely to differ from TCR repertoires in blood. The small number of donors limited the genetic and exposure-history diversity represented.

As concerns this clone: The antigen it recognizes is unknown. No per-base quality is available; no much larger clone lies one base away.

TCR CDR3 regions were amplified from genomic DNA by multiplex PCR using the deep immunoSEQ assay. For each cell subset, the extracted genomic DNA was distributed evenly across all wells of several immunoSEQ 96-well plates, and each plate served as one replicate. Each replicate PCR for sorted subsets received around 200 ng genomic DNA, equal to about 30,000 T cell genomes. Purified libraries were measured with a Qubit 3.0 fluorometer, size-checked on a Bioanalyzer 2100, and measured again with the KAPA Library Quantification kit. Every immunoSEQ 96-well plate was sequenced on a separate single-read 150-cycle Illumina NextSeq 550 flow cell. In the source study's methods: Because the immunoSEQ output held only junctional sequences and lacked quality scores, the filtering could not match the filtering applied to full-length reads. To assign V/J genes and CDR3, sequences were annotated using PyIR, a Python wrapper for IgBLAST v1.9, with IMGT germline references. Any read was removed if the V/J assignment was weak (E-value above 1e-6), the CDR3 was missing, or the read contained stop codons, out-of-frame junctions, or ambiguous translated residues. V3J clonotypes were defined as sequences sharing the same inferred V gene, J gene, and CDR3 amino acid sequence. Percentage overlap between repertoires was calculated by dividing the number of shared unique clonotypes by the size of the smaller repertoire. Richness of each repertoire was evaluated using RTK rarefaction, the Chao1 estimator, and Recon v2.1 estimates of unobserved clonotypes. OLGA was used to compute generation probabilities for all TCRbeta clonotypes that the gDNA method yielded from a handful of donors. TCRdb carries this immuneACCESS record with in-frame sequences only. Its versions omit some clonotypes, under half of them owing to an unresolved V gene in the studies checked, with the rest unexplained. V, J and clone size were drawn from that table, and D and trimming were deduced from the DNA. The table for this sample lists more than 1,200,000 clones; around 98.5% of them were counted only once. The ten largest clones represent 0.36% of the sample.

The donors were healthy, HIV-negative adults who had no recently reported acute infections or vaccinations. Every donor was a Caucasian adult residing in Nashville, Tennessee, USA. Magnetic negative selection was used to enrich CD4+ T cells, after which naive cells were positively selected on CD45RA and the negative fraction became the memory subset. Blood was obtained by leukapheresis, after which PBMCs were separated by Ficoll-Histopaque density gradient centrifugation and cryopreserved in liquid nitrogen vapor phase. Analytical flow cytometry was used to check the purity and quantity of every magnetically sorted T cell population. Each sorted fraction had its genomic DNA isolated and then quantified by UV absorbance on a Nanodrop 2000c. CDR1 and CDR2 (MNHEY, SMNVEV) derive from the germline V gene (reference sequence). Trimming at the junction amounts to 5 bases on V and 1 base on J, and the germline ends lie 15 bases apart. There are 15 amino acids in the CDR3, from cysteine to phenylalanine inclusive. CDR3 DNA only is kept here, 45 bases in frame from base 1.

Sequenced: naive CD4+ T cells sorted from blood. The cell subset or site label on this specimen signifies: CD45RA+ positively selected. The chain is encoded by TRBV27 joined to TRBJ2-7; the best D guess is TRBD1, with 6 bases matching. The sequence came from a man aged 25-40 years in good health. The DNA sequence reads TGTGCCAGCAGTGTTGCCGGGACACGATCCTACGAGCAGTACTTC. Its product reads: CASSVAGTRSYEQYF.